This T cell receptor beta chain was identified during a study of PD-1 blockade in classical Hodgkin lymphoma. Turning to the study itself: The nivolumab dose that patients received was 3 mg/kg, given intravenously every 2 weeks.

Worth noting for this clone: What it recognizes is unknown.

Overall study findings and caveats: Lower baseline TCR diversity was reported for newly diagnosed patients than for healthy donors. At C4D1, TCR diversity had climbed significantly for CD4+ cells, though not for CD8+ cells. Exclusion removed patients who began nivolumab under 1 year after ASCT.

The data were produced by immunoSEQ multiplex PCR, yet TCRdb's version contains in-frame clones alone and is incomplete. This sample yields 100,000 or so clones, of which 85% to 90% are seen a single time; around 7% belongs to the top ten. CDR1 is LGHNA and CDR2 is YSLEER in the germline V gene. V lost 0 bases and J lost 7, with 9 bases in between. The CDR3 extends over 13 amino acids. Every single patient, without exception, relapsed after autologous stem cell transplantation, and brentuximab vedotin exposure varied. The chain couples TRBV4-3 to TRBJ1-2, with D possibly TRBD1 on 5 matching bases. The sample consisted of peripheral blood mononuclear cells (PBMCs), taken before the second cycle of nivolumab. The origin of this receptor is a human donor with classical Hodgkin lymphoma. DNA for the CDR3: TGCGCCAGCAGCCAAGATCTTGGGGGTGGCTACACCTTC. It specifies CASSQDLGGGYTF.